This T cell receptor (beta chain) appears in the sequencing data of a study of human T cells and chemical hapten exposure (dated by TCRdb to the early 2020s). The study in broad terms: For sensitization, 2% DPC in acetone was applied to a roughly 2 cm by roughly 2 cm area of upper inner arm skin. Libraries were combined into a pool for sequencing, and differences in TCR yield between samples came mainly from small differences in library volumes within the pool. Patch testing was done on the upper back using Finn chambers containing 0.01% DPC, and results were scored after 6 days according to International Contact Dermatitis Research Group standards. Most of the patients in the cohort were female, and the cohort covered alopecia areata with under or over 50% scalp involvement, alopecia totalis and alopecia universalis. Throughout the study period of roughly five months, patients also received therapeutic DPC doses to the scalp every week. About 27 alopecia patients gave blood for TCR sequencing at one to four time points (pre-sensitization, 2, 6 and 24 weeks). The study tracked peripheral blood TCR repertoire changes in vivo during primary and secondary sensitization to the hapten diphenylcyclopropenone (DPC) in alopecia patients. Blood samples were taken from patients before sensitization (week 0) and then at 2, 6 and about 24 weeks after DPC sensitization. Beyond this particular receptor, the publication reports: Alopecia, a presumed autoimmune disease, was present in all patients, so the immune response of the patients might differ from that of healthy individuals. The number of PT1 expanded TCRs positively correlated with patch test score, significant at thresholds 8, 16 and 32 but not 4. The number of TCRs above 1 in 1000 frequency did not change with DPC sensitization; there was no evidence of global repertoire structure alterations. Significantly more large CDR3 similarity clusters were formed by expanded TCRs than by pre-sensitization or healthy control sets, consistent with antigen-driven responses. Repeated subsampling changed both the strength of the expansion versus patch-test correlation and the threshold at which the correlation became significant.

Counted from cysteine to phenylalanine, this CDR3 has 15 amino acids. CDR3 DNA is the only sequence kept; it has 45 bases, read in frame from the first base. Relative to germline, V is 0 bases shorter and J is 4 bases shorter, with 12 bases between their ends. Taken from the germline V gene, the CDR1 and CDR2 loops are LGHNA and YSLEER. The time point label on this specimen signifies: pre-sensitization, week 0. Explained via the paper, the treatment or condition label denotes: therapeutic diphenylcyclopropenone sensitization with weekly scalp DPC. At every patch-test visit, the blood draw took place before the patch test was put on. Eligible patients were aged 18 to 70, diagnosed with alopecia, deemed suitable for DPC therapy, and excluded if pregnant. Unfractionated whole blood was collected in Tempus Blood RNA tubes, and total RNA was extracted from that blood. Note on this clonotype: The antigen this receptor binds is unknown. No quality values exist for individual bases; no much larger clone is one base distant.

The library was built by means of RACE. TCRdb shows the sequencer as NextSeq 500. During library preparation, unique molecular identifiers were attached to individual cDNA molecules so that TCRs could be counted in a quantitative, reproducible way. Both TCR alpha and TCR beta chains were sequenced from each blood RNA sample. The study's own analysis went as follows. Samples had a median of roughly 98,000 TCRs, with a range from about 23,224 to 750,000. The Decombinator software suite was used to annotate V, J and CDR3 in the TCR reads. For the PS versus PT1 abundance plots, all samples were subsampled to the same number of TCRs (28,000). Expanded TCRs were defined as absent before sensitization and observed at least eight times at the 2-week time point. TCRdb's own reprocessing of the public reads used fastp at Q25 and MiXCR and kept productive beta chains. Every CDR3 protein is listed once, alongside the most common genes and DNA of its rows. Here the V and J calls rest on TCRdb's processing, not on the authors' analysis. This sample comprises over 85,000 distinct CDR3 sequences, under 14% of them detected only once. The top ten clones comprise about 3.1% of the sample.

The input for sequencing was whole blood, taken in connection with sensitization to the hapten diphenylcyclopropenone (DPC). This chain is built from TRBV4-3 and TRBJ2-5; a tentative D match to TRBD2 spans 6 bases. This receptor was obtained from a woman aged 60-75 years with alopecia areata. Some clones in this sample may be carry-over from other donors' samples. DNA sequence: TGCGCCAGCAGCCAAGATACGGGAGAAGCAGAGACCCAGTACTTC. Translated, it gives CASSQDTGEAETQYF.